This TCR beta chain is from a study of cytotoxic CD8 clonotypes in ibrutinib-treated CLL. Concerning this clone itself: Other DNA sequences from this sample encode an identical CDR3 as well.

Method: immunoSEQ multiplex PCR; TCRdb's copy keeps in-frame clones and lacks some. The sample lists approximately 350,000 clones, roughly two thirds occurring once. The V gene's germline CDR1 is WSHSY and CDR2 SAAADI. V lost 3 bases to trimming and J lost 4 bases, with 9 bases between them. This CDR3 region has 13 residues. The specimen comprised PBMCs, sampled after 36 months of ibrutinib treatment. The sequence was obtained from a human donor with chronic lymphocytic leukemia. This chain connects TRBV10-2 to TRBJ1-1; D is possibly TRBD1 (5 bases). CDR3 coding DNA: TGCGCCAGCAGTGAAACGAGGGGCACTGAAGCTTTCTTT. Amino acid sequence: CASSETRGTEAFF.